This T cell receptor (beta chain) was sequenced in a study of cytomegalovirus exposure and HLA in healthy donors. Study-wide results and caveats: TCR association rates varied by HLA locus in a later analysis, with DRB1 highest and HLA-C lowest. Researchers reported from a later analysis that most CMV-associated TCR beta chains appeared HLA-restricted.

Primers included in the PCR were 60 Vbeta and 13 Jbeta primers. Assay used: immunoSEQ multiplex PCR; TCRdb lists only in-frame clones, some missing. The table lists about 170,000 clones, about 88% of them singletons, with roughly 2.2% in the top ten. This clone was seen a handful of times. Its antigen is not identified. The trim removed 6 bases at V and 0 bases at J, leaving 3 bases unmatched. Germline V gene sequence: CDR1 SNHLY, CDR2 FYNNEI. The CDR3 is 14 amino acids. The V call is TRBV2, the J call TRBJ2-3, with 7 positions matching TRBD2. The source of this sequence is a man aged 18 to 29 in good health and CMV-seropositive. Material: PBMCs. This CDR3 reads CASRRGSSTDTQYF. For the CDR3, the DNA is TGTGCCAGCAGGCGGGGGTCTAGCACAGATACGCAGTATTTT. Full variable domain (missing parts from reference TRBV2 and TRBJ2-3): EPEVTQTPSHQVTQMGQEVILRCVPISNHLYFYWYRQILGQKVEFLVSFYNNEISEKSEIFDDQFSVERPDGSNFTLKIRSTKLEDSAMYFCASRRGSSTDTQYFGPGTRLTVL.